This is a list of T cell receptor beta chains from one sample in a study of radiotherapy plus CTLA-4 blockade in lung cancer. TCRdb's copy holds only in-frame clones and misses some; the assay was immunoSEQ multiplex PCR. The table records 55,000 to 65,000 clones, about 80% of them present only once. The sample consisted of peripheral blood, taken from a patient treated with radiotherapy plus ipilimumab. These receptors were obtained from a human donor with non-small cell lung cancer who had a partial response to radiotherapy plus ipilimumab. Both conserved end residues are part of each CDR3. A D gene is named only where the DNA matches it firmly. Some rows mark clone size as missing; the rest say once, few, many or name a class of expanded clone.

TRBJ2-1,TRBV29-1,NA,TRBD2,12,TGCAGCGTTGTCGGGGGGGTAGATGAGCAGTTCTTC,CSVVGGVDEQFF
TRBJ2-7,TRBV9,NA,TRBD1,14,TGTGCCAGCAGCGTAGCAGGACAGGGATACGAGCAGTACTTC,CASSVAGQGYEQYF
TRBJ2-7,TRBV11-2,NA,NA,11,TGTGCCAGCAGCTTTCAAGCGGAGCAGTACTTC,CASSFQAEQYF
TRBJ1-2,TRBV4-3,NA,TRBD1,16,TGCGCCAGCAGCGCGGGGGGACAGGGGGCCTGGGATGGCTACACCTTC,CASSAGGQGAWDGYTF
TRBJ1-3,TRBV29-1,NA,NA,13,TGCAGCGTTGAAGATCCTTCTGGAAACACCATATATTTT,CSVEDPSGNTIYF
TRBJ1-3,TRBV5-4,once,NA,16,TGTGCCAGCAGCTTGGACCCTCAGGGTAGGACAGACACCATATATTTT,CASSLDPQGRTDTIYF
TRBJ1-4,TRBV29-1,NA,NA,14,TGCAGCGTTGAGGGGCCGTCAACTAATGAAAAACTGTTTTTT,CSVEGPSTNEKLFF
TRBJ2-5,TRBV10-3,NA,NA,12,TGTGCCATCAGTGACTCGGGGGAGACCCAGTACTTC,CAISDSGETQYF
TRBJ2-3,TRBV5-1,NA,TRBD1,13,TGCGCCAGCAGCTCCCAGGGGGCCGATACGCAGTATTTT,CASSSQGADTQYF
TRBJ2-3,TRBV6-5,NA,NA,15,TGTGCCAGCAGTTACGGGAGACTGTTCACAGATACGCAGTATTTT,CASSYGRLFTDTQYF
TRBJ2-7,TRBV5-6,NA,TRBD1,13,TGTGCCAGCAGGTTGGACAGGGTCAGCGAGCAGTACTTC,CASRLDRVSEQYF
TRBJ1-1,TRBV6-5,NA,TRBD1,15,TGTGCCAGCAGTTCCCCGGGACAGACCCAGACTGAAGCTTTCTTT,CASSSPGQTQTEAFF
TRBJ2-3,TRBV6-1,NA,TRBD2,15,TGTGCCAGCACCCTTTTAAGCGGGGGTGCGGATACGCAGTATTTT,CASTLLSGGADTQYF
TRBJ1-1,TRBV9,NA,TRBD1,16,TGTGCCAGCAGCGTGGGTACAGGGGGCGCAGACACTGAAGCTTTCTTT,CASSVGTGGADTEAFF
TRBJ2-1,TRBV11-2,NA,NA,15,TGTGCCAGCAGCTTAGGGGCGGGTATGTACGATGAGCAGTTCTTC,CASSLGAGMYDEQFF
TRBJ2-1,TRBV9,NA,TRBD1,15,TGTGCCAGCAGCGTAGGACAGGGGAACTACAATGAGCAGTTCTTC,CASSVGQGNYNEQFF